This T cell receptor (beta chain) was obtained from a study of monozygotic twins with inflammatory bowel disease. As regards this clonotype: Its antigen is as yet unknown.

The CDR3 is 15 amino acids. Germline V gives CDR1 SGHRS, CDR2 YFSETQ. General study findings and limits: The inverse Simpson measure of TCRbeta diversity was lower in IBD patients than in healthy co-twins. For IBD, no single strong associated signal or clonotype was supported.

TCRdb re-analyzed the 5' RACE reads; it lists each CDR3 protein once, without DNA. The sample has some 330,000 distinct CDR3 sequences; the top ten hold over 5%. The source is a human donor with ulcerative colitis or Crohn's disease, or a healthy co-twin of an affected twin (not recorded which). The chain has TRBV5-1 and TRBJ2-2; TCRdb indicates TRBD2, and absent DNA this call remains unverified. Sequencing was done on a sample of blood. This CDR3 is CASSLPAGSTGELFF.